This T cell receptor (beta chain) was captured by sequencing in a study of cytomegalovirus exposure and HLA in healthy donors. Study-level background: Earlier sequencing of about 179 million T cells yielded under 120 million unique TCR beta sequences.

Study observations and caveats: A list of roughly 160 TCR beta chains associated with cytomegalovirus was given. High specificity and sensitivity for cytomegalovirus status were reported for the classifier. Among the most significant clusters, several appeared linked to common viral pathogens in a later analysis.

A multiplex PCR was run with 60 Vbeta primers and 13 Jbeta primers. Some clones are missing from TCRdb's copy, which holds only in-frame ones; the method was immunoSEQ multiplex PCR. The repertoire has 150,000 to 200,000 clones, more than 65% of them found once; the top ten carry approximately 1.8%. This clone was recorded only once. The antigen remains undetermined. CDR1 is MGHDK and CDR2 is SYGVNS in the germline V gene. CDR3 size: 13 residues. Trimming removed 8 bases from V and 9 bases from J; junction bases left unmatched: 7. The chain recombines TRBV25-1 with TRBJ1-6; 7 nucleotides align to TRBD1. The sequencing input was PBMCs. The sequence came from a woman aged 25 to 39 in good health and CMV-seronegative. CDR3 nucleotide sequence: TGTGCCAGCCGCGACAGGGCAGGTTCACCCCTCCACTTT. It translates to CASRDRAGSPLHF.